What follows are 8 T cell receptor beta chains derived from one specimen sequenced in a study of blood T cell repertoires in COVID-19. Sequencing was performed with immunoSEQ multiplex PCR; in TCRdb, only in-frame clones are kept and a portion is missing. This sample yields about 230,000 clones, of which 65% to 90% are seen a single time; about 1.4% belongs to the top ten. Sequenced sample: peripheral blood. The receptors here all came from a woman between 40 and 50 years old who had recovered from COVID-19.

The rearrangement joins TRBV15 to TRBJ2-1; 7 nucleotides align to TRBD2. Per the germline V gene, CDR1 is LNHNV and CDR2 is YYDKDF (reference sequence). V shed 5 bases and J 10 bases; nucleotides not matched to a gene: 8. The CDR3 runs to 13 residues. CDR3 protein: CATSGRLASEQFF. The CDR3 DNA reads TGTGCCACCAGCGGGAGACTAGCCTCGGAGCAGTTCTTC.

The V and J genes are TRBV29-1 and TRBJ1-3; no clear D. The CDR3 is 12 amino acids. Trimming stripped 8 bases from V and 2 bases from J, with 10 bases between. Germline V gene data show CDR1 as SQVTM and CDR2 as ANQGSEA. The CDR3 DNA follows: TGCAGCATCAAGCTTCCTGGAAACACCATATATTTT. This sequence encodes CSIKLPGNTIYF.

The rearrangement uses TRBV19 and TRBJ1-5; 8 bases agree with TRBD1. Germline CDR1 LNHDA, CDR2 SQIVND (reference sequence). V trimming: 6 bases; J trimming: 2 bases; junction bases outside the gene matches: 3. The CDR3 runs to 14 residues. As DNA, the CDR3 is TGTGCCAGTAGCCCGACAGGGGGCAATCAGCCCCAGCATTTT. It codes for CASSPTGGNQPQHF.

The CDR3 region has the DNA TGCAGCGTTGTCGGACTAGCGGGGGGAGATGATACGCAGTATTTT. Protein product: CSVVGLAGGDDTQYF. J is TRBJ2-3 and V is TRBV29-1; 14 nucleotides match TRBD2. The germline V gene has CDR1 SQVTM and CDR2 ANQGSEA. Trimming removed 4 bases from V and 6 bases from J; junction bases left unmatched: 6. CDR3 length: 15 residues.

The chain joins TRBV7-8 to TRBJ1-1, with 8 nucleotides matching TRBD1. The CDR3 covers 15 residues. Trimming removed 0 bases from V and 4 bases from J; junction bases left unmatched: 4. The germline CDR1 and CDR2 sequences are SGHVS and FQNEAQ. CDR3 DNA: TGTGCCAGCAGCTTAGCCGGACAGGGCGGCACTGAAGCTTTCTTT. Its translation: CASSLAGQGGTEAFF.

J is TRBJ1-1 and V is TRBV10-3; perhaps TRBD1 as D (5 bases). The V end lost 2 bases, the J end lost 0 bases, and 10 bases lay between the germline ends. CDR1 and CDR2 from the germline V gene are ENHRY and SYGVKD. CDR3 length: 15 amino acids. CDR3 sequence: CAISEGQGMNTEAFF. CDR3 nucleotides: TGTGCCATCAGTGAGGGGCAGGGTATGAACACTGAAGCTTTCTTT.

This chain uses TRBV5-1 with TRBJ1-6, with 8 bases fitting TRBD1. Trimming cost V 0 bases and J 6 bases; bases outside gene matches: 8. The CDR3 loop spans 17 amino acids. The germline V gene encodes CDR1 SGHRS and CDR2 YFSETQ. CDR3 coding DNA: TGCGCCAGCAGCTTGGTCCGCGGACAGGGCTCTAATTCACCCCTCCACTTT. The encoded protein is CASSLVRGQGSNSPLHF.

This chain's CDR3 is CATSDLTGGELFF. The CDR3 DNA reads TGTGCCACCAGTGATCTAACAGGCGGGGAGCTGTTTTTT. The chain employs TRBV24-1 and TRBJ2-2, with a tentative D call TRBD1 (5 bases). Trimming pared 3 bases from V and 7 bases from J, leaving 8 bases between. The length of the CDR3 is 13 residues. Germline lookup yields CDR1 KGHDR and CDR2 SFDVKD.